The sequence of this T cell receptor (beta chain) was determined in a study of a mutant IDH1 vaccine in newly diagnosed glioma. Study details: Patients were pretreated with radiotherapy, temozolomide, or both, mostly both.

Sequencing was performed with immunoSEQ multiplex PCR; in TCRdb, only in-frame clones are kept and a portion is missing. The sample has 50,000 to 60,000 clones, roughly 73% seen once. The CDR3 length is 15 residues. The germline CDR1 and CDR2 sequences are SNHLY and FYNNEI. V lost 1 base to trimming and J lost 7 bases; unmatched junction nucleotides: 2. Sample time point: week 5, during vaccination. Mutant IDH1 20-mer peptide, at 300 ug, made up each vaccine dose, with topical imiquimod. Donors harbored newly found WHO grade 3 or 4 IDH1-mutant, ATRX-lost astrocytomas. Comment on this clone: What it binds is unknown.

Whole-study findings and limits: The authors found pseudoprogression apparently unrelated to changes in top peripheral T cell clonotypes.

The clonotype was recovered from a man aged 50 to 59 with glioma. The material sequenced was PBMCs, taken from a glioma patient whose treatment included an IDH1 peptide vaccine. V is TRBV2 and J is TRBJ1-4; the match to TRBD1 covers 11 bases. This CDR3 reads CASSEEGTGGEKLFF. CDR3 DNA sequence: TGTGCCAGCAGTGAAGAAGGGACAGGGGGTGAAAAACTGTTTTTT.